Shown below are 30 T cell receptor beta chains from a single sample sequenced in a study of T cell responses to AZD1222 COVID-19 vaccine. Sequenced by immunoSEQ multiplex PCR; TCRdb stores in-frame clones only, minus some. Of about 130,000 clones in the sample, about 85% are singletons; the top ten hold about 4.7%. The specimen comprised peripheral blood, sampled on day 0 of AZD1222 vaccination. These receptors came from an adult in good health.

This chain links TRBV5-6 with TRBJ2-3; 7 nucleotides agree with TRBD2. The junction had 10 bases not matched to a gene; V was cut back by 1 base and J by 5 bases. This CDR3 contains 16 residues. The germline V gene has CDR1 SGHDT and CDR2 YYEEEE. The CDR3 region has the DNA TGTGCCAGCAGCTTGACTAGCGTCGGATCCGGAGATACGCAGTATTTT. The encoded protein is CASSLTSVGSGDTQYF.

This clone was detected only once. The V and J genes are TRBV28 and TRBJ2-7; 8 positions agree with TRBD1. This CDR3 is 11 amino acids long. Losses at the gene ends were 6 bases for V and 9 bases for J; bases not matched to a gene: 4. Germline assignment: CDR1 MDHEN and CDR2 SYDVKM. The CDR3 DNA follows: TGTGCCAGCAGAGCGACAGGGGCGCAGTACTTC. Its translation: CASRATGAQYF.

This chain links TRBV7-9 with TRBJ2-5; 8 nucleotides agree with TRBD1. The V gene end was trimmed by 6 bases and the J gene end by 5 bases; junction bases not matched to a gene: 11. Germline V gene lookup returns CDR1 SEHNR and CDR2 FQNEAQ (reference sequence). This CDR3 comprises 15 residues. The chain's CDR3 is CASSSWTGNLETQYF. The CDR3 nucleotides read TGTGCCAGCAGTTCATGGACAGGGAATTTGGAGACCCAGTACTTC. Full variable domain (rest looked up from reference TRBV7-9 and TRBJ2-5): DTGVSQNPRHKITKRGQNVTFRCDPISEHNRLYWYRQTLGQGPEFLTYFQNEAQLEKSRLLSDRFSAERPKGSFSTLEIQRTEQGDSAMYLCASSSWTGNLETQYFGPGTRLLVL.

The chain uses TRBV30 and TRBJ1-3; D might be TRBD1 (5 bases). The CDR3 loop spans 15 amino acids. The germline CDR1 and CDR2 sequences are GTSNPN and SVGIG (reference sequence). V was pared by 4 bases and J by 9 bases, with 22 bases between. This CDR3 is CAWKGRTGGRGTIYF. For the CDR3, the DNA is TGTGCCTGGAAAGGTCGTACAGGCGGACGGGGCACCATATATTTT. Using reference TRBV30 and TRBJ1-3 for the parts outside the CDR3, the full variable domain is SQTIHQWPATLVQPVGSPLSLECTVEGTSNPNLYWYRQAAGRGLQLLFYSVGIGQISSEVPQNLSASRPQDRQFILSSKKLLLSDSGFYLCAWKGRTGGRGTIYFGEGSWLTVV.

The chain uses TRBV9 and TRBJ2-2, with a possible D match to TRBD2 (6 bases). V gave up 0 bases and J gave up 2 bases, with 11 bases separating them. The germline V gene has CDR1 SGDLS and CDR2 YYNGEE. The CDR3 is made up of 16 amino acids. The CDR3 DNA sequence: TGTGCCAGCAGCGTAGGGGGACTTAGAAACACCGGGGAGCTGTTTTTT. The encoded protein is CASSVGGLRNTGELFF.

This clone came up once. This chain joins TRBV6-5 and TRBJ1-1; maybe TRBD1 (5 bases). V was pared by 6 bases and J by 1 base, with 12 bases between. Germline V gene data show CDR1 as MNHEY and CDR2 as SVGAGI. The CDR3 consists of 14 residues. Here the CDR3 DNA reads TGTGCCAGCAGCCGGGGACTGACGAACACTGAAGCTTTCTTT. It codes for CASSRGLTNTEAFF.

V is TRBV12-3 or TRBV12-4 and J is TRBJ1-2; D ambiguous. V was shortened by 1 base and J by 8 bases, with 5 bases between the two germline ends. The CDR3 loop spans 11 amino acids. As DNA, the CDR3 is TGTGCCAGCAGTTTAGTCGGCGGCTACACCTTC. It specifies CASSLVGGYTF.

The chain joins TRBV19 to TRBJ1-2; D might be TRBD1 (5 bases). This CDR3 has 14 amino acids. The V gene lost 4 bases and the J gene lost 6 bases, with 15 bases spanning the gap. Germline CDR1 and CDR2: LNHDA and SQIVND (reference sequence). This CDR3 is CASSTGARIHGYTF. The CDR3 nucleotides read TGTGCCAGTAGTACTGGGGCTCGTATCCATGGCTACACCTTC. The full variable domain, with the rest looked up from reference TRBV19 and TRBJ1-2, is DGGITQSPKYLFRKEGQNVTLSCEQNLNHDAMYWYRQDPGQGLRLIYYSQIVNDFQKGDIAEGYSVSREKKESFPLTVTSAQKNPTAFYLCASSTGARIHGYTFGSGTRLTVV.

This clone was picked up one time. The rearrangement uses TRBV28 and TRBJ1-2, with a possible D match to TRBD1 (6 bases). CDR3 length: 13 residues. V lost 7 bases, J lost 2 bases, and 11 bases lay in between. Germline CDR1 is MDHEN and CDR2 is SYDVKM. The CDR3 nucleotides read TGTGCCAGCATTCCGGACAGAAACTATGGCTACACCTTC. This gives the protein CASIPDRNYGYTF.

The chain joins TRBV19 to TRBJ1-5; perhaps TRBD1 as D (5 bases). Germline-derived CDR1 and CDR2 are LNHDA and SQIVND (reference sequence). The V and J ends lost 7 bases and 7 bases respectively, with 23 bases between them. CDR3 length equals 16 residues. CDR3 bases: TGTGCCAGTACTTATGGGGACTCAAGGGGATACCAGCCCCAGCATTTT. Protein product: CASTYGDSRGYQPQHF.

CDR3 protein: CASSLQANYGYTF. CDR3 sequence (DNA): TGTGCCAGCAGCTTACAGGCAAACTATGGCTACACCTTC. V is TRBV7-3 and J is TRBJ1-2; no reliable D call. V lost 2 bases and J 2 bases, leaving 6 bases between the germline ends. This CDR3 region has 13 residues. Germline-derived CDR1 and CDR2 are SGHTA and FQGTGA.

The chain combines TRBV28 with TRBJ2-7, with 9 positions matching TRBD2. J gave up 0 bases and V 2 bases, and 5 bases lay outside the gene matches. The CDR3 has 16 amino acids. Germline V gene sequence: CDR1 MDHEN, CDR2 SYDVKM. This CDR3 is CASSLAGGFASYEQYF. In DNA form, the CDR3 reads TGTGCCAGCAGTTTAGCGGGAGGGTTCGCCTCCTACGAGCAGTACTTC.

This clone was counted a single time. The chain uses TRBV19 and TRBJ1-2, with a possible D match to TRBD1 (6 bases). This CDR3 spans 14 amino acids. Trimming removed 7 bases from V and 6 bases from J, with 18 bases in between. CDR1 and CDR2 (germline): LNHDA, SQIVND (reference sequence). The DNA of the CDR3 is TGTGCCAGTACCCTCGGGGGCACTAGGGATGGCTACACCTTC. Translated: CASTLGGTRDGYTF.

A single count supports this clone. The chain combines TRBV6-1 with TRBJ1-3; D perhaps matches TRBD1 (6 bases). This CDR3 is 18 amino acids long. V was shortened by 2 bases and J by 2 bases, with 19 bases between the two germline ends. Germline values: CDR1 MNHNS, CDR2 SASEGT. The CDR3 region is CASSEWGQGTVAGNTIYF. The CDR3 DNA reads TGTGCCAGCAGTGAATGGGGGCAGGGGACGGTGGCTGGAAACACCATATATTTT.

J is TRBJ2-6 and V is TRBV6-5; maybe TRBD1 (6 bases). Trimming left V 3 bases short and J 2 bases short, with 8 bases between. Germline values: CDR1 MNHEY, CDR2 SVGAGI. This CDR3 is 15 amino acids long. The CDR3 bases are TGTGCCAGCAGTTATCAGGGGCCTGGGGCCAACGTCCTGACTTTC. Amino acid sequence: CASSYQGPGANVLTF.

This clone came up once. The J gene is TRBJ1-1, the V gene TRBV28; TRBD1 agrees at 8 bases. The CDR3 consists of 14 residues. CDR1 is MDHEN and CDR2 is SYDVKM in the germline V gene. Losses at the gene ends were 0 bases for V and 8 bases for J; bases not matched to a gene: 5. CDR3 in amino acids: CASSLWQGAWEAFF. The CDR3 coding sequence is TGTGCCAGCAGTTTATGGCAGGGGGCTTGGGAAGCTTTCTTT.

Here the CDR3 reads CASSRRTGTYEQYF. In DNA form, the CDR3 reads TGTGCCAGCAGCCGCCGGACAGGGACTTACGAGCAGTACTTC. This chain connects TRBV6-2 or TRBV6-3 to TRBJ2-7, with 8 bases matching TRBD1. This CDR3 is built from 14 residues. Trimming cost V 6 bases and J 4 bases; bases outside gene matches: 8. Germline V lookup: CDR1 MNHEY, CDR2 SVGEGT.

The chain joins TRBV19 to TRBJ1-1, with D perhaps TRBD1 (6 bases). The ends were cut back, 3 bases at V and 6 bases at J, with 11 bases in the middle. There are 13 residues in the CDR3. Per the germline V gene, CDR1 is LNHDA and CDR2 is SQIVND (reference sequence). CDR3 amino acids: CASSIRGAPEAFF. The CDR3, as DNA: TGTGCCAGTAGTATCAGGGGCGCGCCTGAAGCTTTCTTT.

The V call is TRBV19, the J call TRBJ1-2, with D perhaps matching TRBD1 (6 bases). Germline loops: CDR1 LNHDA, CDR2 SQIVND (reference sequence). This CDR3 region has 15 residues. Trimming cost V 3 bases and J 6 bases, with 17 bases left between them. CDR3 sequence: CASSIEGGNVNGYTF. CDR3 coding DNA: TGTGCCAGTAGTATTGAGGGGGGCAATGTCAATGGCTACACCTTC.

V and J are TRBV6-7 and TRBJ2-1; D is tentatively TRBD1 or TRBD2 (6 bases each). TRBV6-7 is labeled an ORF, and its function is uncertain. The CDR3 consists of 15 residues. The germline V and J ends were trimmed by 10 bases and 4 bases, with 20 bases remaining between them. CDR3 amino acids: CAIPDPQGTYNEQFF. CDR3 sequence (DNA): TGTGCCATTCCTGATCCCCAGGGGACTTACAATGAGCAGTTCTTC.

The rearrangement uses TRBV20-1 and TRBJ1-6; D gene unclear. Germline V gene lookup returns CDR1 DFQATT and CDR2 SNEGSKA (reference sequence). Trimming took 3 bases from V and 7 from J, leaving 13 bases between them. The CDR3 has 14 amino acids. CDR3 sequence (DNA): TGCAGTGCTAGTAGTGGAGGTTCCAATTCACCCCTCCACTTT. Amino acids: CSASSGGSNSPLHF.

The chain joins TRBV6-5 to TRBJ2-7; D call uncertain. Trimming stripped 7 bases from V and 2 bases from J, with 9 bases between. The CDR3 length is 12 residues. The germline V gene has CDR1 MNHEY and CDR2 SVGAGI. The CDR3 region has the DNA TGTGCCAGCATGGCGGCCACCTACGAGCAGTACTTC. It is translated as CASMAATYEQYF.

The V and J genes are TRBV9 and TRBJ1-2; D gene unclear. Trimming cost V 0 bases and J 1 base, with 4 bases left between them. The CDR3 spans 13 residues. In germline, CDR1 is SGDLS, CDR2 YYNGEE. CDR3 in amino acids: CASSVGSNYGYTF. The CDR3 bases are TGTGCCAGCAGCGTAGGGAGTAACTATGGCTACACCTTC. The whole variable domain, remainder taken from reference TRBV9 and TRBJ1-2, is DSGVTQTPKHLITATGQRVTLRCSPRSGDLSVYWYQQSLDQGLQFLIQYYNGEERAKGNILERFSAQQFPDLHSELNLSSLELGDSALYFCASSVGSNYGYTFGSGTRLTVV.

The rearrangement uses TRBV7-9 and TRBJ1-6, with D perhaps matching TRBD1 (5 bases). The V gene lost 4 bases and the J gene lost 5 bases, with 24 bases spanning the gap. This CDR3 has 19 amino acids. CDR1 is SEHNR and CDR2 is FQNEAQ in the germline V gene (reference sequence). DNA for the CDR3: TGTGCCAGCAGCTCCGACAAACCCCGGGGCCCAAGGGATAATTCACCCCTCCACTTT. Its protein product is CASSSDKPRGPRDNSPLHF.

The DNA of the CDR3 is TGTGCCAGCAGTCCCGGAGGGAGAGAAGCTTTCTTT. It encodes CASSPGGREAFF. The chain recombines TRBV6-5 with TRBJ1-1; no definite D call. Germline V gene lookup returns CDR1 MNHEY and CDR2 SVGAGI. The V gene lost 5 bases and the J gene lost 8 bases, with 12 bases spanning the gap. The CDR3 has 12 residues.

The V call is TRBV5-1, the J call TRBJ1-5; 9 bases agree with TRBD1. V dropped 0 bases and J dropped 6; count of bases not matched to a gene: 4. Per germline, CDR1 SGHRS and CDR2 YFSETQ. This CDR3 contains 15 residues. DNA of the CDR3: TGCGCCAGCAGCTTGGGACAGGGGGACCGTCAGCCCCAGCATTTT. It encodes CASSLGQGDRQPQHF.

The rearrangement uses TRBV5-5 and TRBJ1-2; D remains unclear. The germline CDR1 and CDR2 sequences are SGHKS and YYEKEE (reference sequence). The CDR3 has 14 amino acids. Trimming cost V 0 bases and J 3 bases, with 9 bases left between them. The CDR3 sequence: CASSLGREDYGYTF. The CDR3 DNA sequence: TGTGCCAGCAGCTTGGGGAGGGAGGACTATGGCTACACCTTC.

The rearrangement uses TRBV27 and TRBJ2-5; no reliable D call. There are 15 residues in the CDR3. The V end was cut by 7 bases, the J end by 2 bases, with 17 bases between. Germline values: CDR1 MNHEY, CDR2 SMNVEV (reference sequence). For the CDR3, the DNA is TGTGCCAGCACCGCCAGCTTCGGCGTTCAAGAGACCCAGTACTTC. This codes for CASTASFGVQETQYF.

This clone was detected only a few times. V usage is TRBV27 and J usage is TRBJ1-2; the match to TRBD1 covers 7 bases. There are 14 residues in the CDR3. In germline, CDR1 is MNHEY, CDR2 SMNVEV (reference sequence). With 6 bases clipped from V and 4 bases from J, the junction kept 8 bases outside the gene matches. The CDR3, as DNA: TGTGCCAGCAGAAGCCAGACAGGGTCCTATGGCTACACCTTC. It codes for CASRSQTGSYGYTF.

This chain uses TRBV28 with TRBJ2-7; no reliable D call. The germline V gene encodes CDR1 MDHEN and CDR2 SYDVKM. Trimming shortened V by 9 bases and J by 2 bases, and 14 bases separated the two germline ends. This CDR3 region has 13 residues. CDR3 in amino acids: CARFVPPPYEQYF. The CDR3 nucleotides are TGTGCCAGATTCGTCCCTCCCCCCTACGAGCAGTACTTC.